This entry lists 5 T cell receptor beta chains sequenced from one sample in a study of early T cells in non-severe SARS-CoV-2 infection. One entry per CDR3 protein results from TCRdb running MiXCR on the 5' RACE reads. Here the sample spans roughly 70,000 distinct CDR3 sequences, approximately 13% being singletons. Sequencing was performed on whole blood. The origin of the receptors is an adult who was a healthcare worker with PCR-confirmed SARS-CoV-2 infection or an uninfected control (not recorded which).

The V call is TRBV2, the J call TRBJ1-2; maybe TRBD1 (5 bases). V was pared by 8 bases and J by 10 bases, with 17 bases between. Looked up from germline, CDR1 is SNHLY and CDR2 is FYNNEI. This CDR3 contains 12 residues. CDR3 residues: CASSRDSLDYTF. DNA for the CDR3: TGTGCCAGCTCTCGGGACTCATTAGACTACACCTTC. Full variable domain (missing parts from reference TRBV2 and TRBJ1-2): EPEVTQTPSHQVTQMGQEVILRCVPISNHLYFYWYRQILGQKVEFLVSFYNNEISEKSEIFDDQFSVERPDGSNFTLKIRSTKLEDSAMYFCASSRDSLDYTFGSGTRLTVV.

The CDR3 is CASSIGGGDSPQHF. DNA of the CDR3: TGTGCCAGTAGTATAGGTGGCGGGGATTCGCCCCAGCATTTT. The rearrangement joins TRBV19 to TRBJ1-5; D is ambiguous. This CDR3 has 14 residues. CDR1 and CDR2 (germline): LNHDA, SQIVND (reference sequence). V lost 1 base, J lost 9 bases, and 13 bases lay in between.

The chain joins TRBV10-3 to TRBJ2-7, with 12 bases identical to TRBD1. Looked up from germline, CDR1 is ENHRY and CDR2 is SYGVKD. The length of the CDR3 is 13 residues. The trim removed 7 bases at V and 6 bases at J, leaving 4 bases unmatched. The CDR3 loop reads CAITGTGGGEQYF. The CDR3 coding sequence is TGTGCCATCACCGGGACAGGGGGCGGCGAGCAGTACTTC.

This sequence joins TRBV7-2 and TRBJ2-3; D remains ambiguous. In germline, CDR1 is SGHTA, CDR2 FQGNSA. Trimming took 4 bases from V and 2 from J, leaving 10 bases between them. This CDR3 region has 14 residues. CDR3 nucleotide sequence: TGTGCCAGCAGCTCCCCCGGGTTCACAGATACGCAGTATTTT. This codes for CASSSPGFTDTQYF.

This clonotype turned up a few times. The chain couples TRBV6-1 to TRBJ1-3; D is undetermined. CDR1 MNHNS and CDR2 SASEGT come from the germline V gene. Trimming removed 4 bases at V and 0 bases at J, with 13 bases between. The CDR3 sequence is 16 residues long. The CDR3 sequence is CASSVLVPASGNTIYF. In DNA form, the CDR3 reads TGTGCCAGCAGTGTTCTGGTCCCCGCCTCTGGAAACACCATATATTTT.